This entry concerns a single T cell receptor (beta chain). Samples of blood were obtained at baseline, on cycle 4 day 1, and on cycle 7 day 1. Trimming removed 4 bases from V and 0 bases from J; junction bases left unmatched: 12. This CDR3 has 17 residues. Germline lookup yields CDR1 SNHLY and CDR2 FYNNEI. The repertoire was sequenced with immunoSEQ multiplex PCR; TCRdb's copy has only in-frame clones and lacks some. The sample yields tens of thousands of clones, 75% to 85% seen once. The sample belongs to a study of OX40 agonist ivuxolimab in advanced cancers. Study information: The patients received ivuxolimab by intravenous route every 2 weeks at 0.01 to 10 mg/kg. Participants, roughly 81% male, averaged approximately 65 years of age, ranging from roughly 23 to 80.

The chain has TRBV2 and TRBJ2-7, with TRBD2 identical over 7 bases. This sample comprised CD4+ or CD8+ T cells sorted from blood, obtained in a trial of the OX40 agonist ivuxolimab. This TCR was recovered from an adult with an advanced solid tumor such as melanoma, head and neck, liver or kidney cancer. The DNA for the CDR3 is TGTGCCAGCAGTGGACCCCTTAGCGGGCGATACTCCTACGAGCAGTACTTC. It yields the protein CASSGPLSGRYSYEQYF.